These 7 T cell receptor beta chains were all obtained from the same sample, sequenced in a study of radiation and T cells in renal cell carcinoma. This table comes from immunoSEQ multiplex PCR, and its TCRdb copy is limited to in-frame clones, with some not included. The data show approximately 100,000 clones, about 86% seen once. Time point: baseline pretreatment blood. Treatment indicated: 15 Gy SBRT to primary tumor, nephrectomy 4 weeks later. Here the sequenced sample was blood, taken from a patient whose treatment included radiotherapy and nephrectomy. The receptor set was obtained from a middle-aged man with renal cell carcinoma.

The CDR3 loop is CASSQDYQRESSYEQYF. CDR3 sequence (DNA): TGCGCCAGCAGCCAAGATTATCAGAGGGAGAGCTCCTACGAGCAGTACTTC. The rearrangement links TRBV4-1 to TRBJ2-7, with TRBD2 as a possible D gene (5 bases). CDR1 is MGHRA, CDR2 YSYEKL, per germline. The CDR3 consists of 17 residues. The V and J ends lost 0 bases and 0 bases respectively, with 15 bases between them.

The rearrangement joins TRBV4-3 to TRBJ2-2, with a possible D match to TRBD2 (5 bases). The CDR3 runs 14 residues. The germline gives CDR1 LGHNA, CDR2 YSLEER. Trimming stripped 2 bases from V and 7 bases from J, with 11 bases between. The CDR3 region has the DNA TGCGCCAGCAGCCAACCAGGACTCGGCGGGGAGCTGTTTTTT. Amino acids: CASSQPGLGGELFF.

The chain employs TRBV6-6 and TRBJ1-3; D may be TRBD1 (6 bases). The germline V gene encodes CDR1 MNHNY and CDR2 SVGAGI (reference sequence). The V end was cut by 4 bases, the J end by 0 bases, with 10 bases between. This CDR3 region has 15 residues. The CDR3 region has the DNA TGTGCCAGCAGTTTCGAGGACAGCTCTGGAAACACCATATATTTT. Translation gives CASSFEDSSGNTIYF.

This clone has only one observation. This chain connects TRBV6-1 to TRBJ1-2; D is ambiguous. Germline V gene sequence: CDR1 MNHNS, CDR2 SASEGT. The CDR3 has 16 residues. The V end was cut by 2 bases, the J end by 8 bases, with 21 bases between. This CDR3 reads CASSESVSRTLIGYTF. The CDR3 bases are TGTGCCAGCAGTGAAAGTGTTAGTCGAACACTAATCGGCTACACCTTC.

The rearrangement uses TRBV19 and TRBJ2-1; 11 bases fit TRBD2. CDR3 length equals 15 residues. Losses at the gene ends were 8 bases for V and 2 bases for J; bases not matched to a gene: 5. Germline-derived CDR1 and CDR2 are LNHDA and SQIVND (reference sequence). The DNA of the CDR3 is TGTGCCAGTTCAGTAGCGGGAGGGCCCTACAATGAGCAGTTCTTC. Translation: CASSVAGGPYNEQFF.

The V call is TRBV6-6, the J call TRBJ2-1, with TRBD2 matching over 7 bases. V lost 7 bases to trimming and J lost 6 bases; unmatched junction nucleotides: 15. Germline loops: CDR1 MNHNY, CDR2 SVGAGI (reference sequence). The CDR3 sequence is 16 residues long. The CDR3 sequence: CASIDRPASGINEQFF. The CDR3 DNA reads as TGTGCCAGCATCGACCGCCCGGCTAGCGGCATCAATGAGCAGTTCTTC.

This chain links TRBV6-1 with TRBJ2-7; 7 positions agree with TRBD1. Germline V gene data show CDR1 as MNHNS and CDR2 as SASEGT. V lost 7 bases to trimming and J lost 0 bases; unmatched junction nucleotides: 9. This CDR3 has 15 amino acids. In DNA, the CDR3 is TGTGCCAGCACCCGCGAGGGACAGCACTCCTACGAGCAGTACTTC. As protein: CASTREGQHSYEQYF.